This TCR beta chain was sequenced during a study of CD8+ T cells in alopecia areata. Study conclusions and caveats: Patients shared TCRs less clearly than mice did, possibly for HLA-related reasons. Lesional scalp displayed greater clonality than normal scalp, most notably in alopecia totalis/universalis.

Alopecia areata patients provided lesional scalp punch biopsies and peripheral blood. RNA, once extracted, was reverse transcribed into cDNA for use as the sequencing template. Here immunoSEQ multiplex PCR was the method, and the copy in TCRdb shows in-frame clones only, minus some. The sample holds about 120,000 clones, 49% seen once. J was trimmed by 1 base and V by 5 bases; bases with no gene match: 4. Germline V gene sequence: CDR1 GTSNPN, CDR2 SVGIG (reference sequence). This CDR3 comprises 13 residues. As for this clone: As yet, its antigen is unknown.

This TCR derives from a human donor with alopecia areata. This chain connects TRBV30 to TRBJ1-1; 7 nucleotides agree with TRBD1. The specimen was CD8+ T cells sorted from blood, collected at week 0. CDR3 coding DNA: TGTGCCTGGGAGACAGGGTGGAACACTGAAGCTTTCTTT. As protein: CAWETGWNTEAFF.